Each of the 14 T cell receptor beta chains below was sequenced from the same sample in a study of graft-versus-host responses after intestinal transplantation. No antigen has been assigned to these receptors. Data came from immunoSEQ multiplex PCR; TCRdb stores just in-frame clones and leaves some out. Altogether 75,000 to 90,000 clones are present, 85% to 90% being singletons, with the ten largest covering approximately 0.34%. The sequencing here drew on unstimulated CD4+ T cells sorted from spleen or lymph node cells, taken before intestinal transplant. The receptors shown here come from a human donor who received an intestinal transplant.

CDR3 DNA: TGTGCCAGCAGTTCCGGACAGGGAGGCTACACCTTC. This gives the protein CASSSGQGGYTF. The chain couples TRBV28 to TRBJ1-2; 8 positions match TRBD1. This CDR3 has 12 amino acids. V shed 4 bases, J shed 8 bases, and the junction held 3 bases outside the gene matches. Germline CDR1 reads MDHEN; CDR2 reads SYDVKM.

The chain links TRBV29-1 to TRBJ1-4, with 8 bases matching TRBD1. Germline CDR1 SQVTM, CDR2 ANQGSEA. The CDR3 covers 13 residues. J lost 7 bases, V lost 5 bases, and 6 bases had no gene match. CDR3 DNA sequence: TGCAGCGTTAGGGCAGGGGGCGGTGAAAAACTGTTTTTT. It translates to CSVRAGGGEKLFF.

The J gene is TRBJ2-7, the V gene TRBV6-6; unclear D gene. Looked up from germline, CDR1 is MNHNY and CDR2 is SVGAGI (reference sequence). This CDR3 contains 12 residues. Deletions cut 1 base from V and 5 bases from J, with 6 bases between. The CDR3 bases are TGTGCCAGCAGTTACTACGGTGACGAGCAGTACTTC. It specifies CASSYYGDEQYF.

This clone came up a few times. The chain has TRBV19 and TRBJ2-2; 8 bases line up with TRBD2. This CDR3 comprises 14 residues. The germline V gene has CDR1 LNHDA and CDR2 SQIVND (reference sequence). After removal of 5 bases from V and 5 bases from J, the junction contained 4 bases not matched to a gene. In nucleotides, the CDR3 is TGTGCCAGTAGTCGGGCTAGCGGGACCGGGGAGCTGTTTTTT. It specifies CASSRASGTGELFF.

In nucleotides, the CDR3 is TGTGCCAGCAGTTCAGGGAGGAGAAACGAGCAGTACTTC. Translation: CASSSGRRNEQYF. The chain couples TRBV6-6 to TRBJ2-7; TRBD2 might be the D (6 bases). The V end lost 4 bases, the J end lost 5 bases, and 12 bases lay between the germline ends. From germline, CDR1 is MNHNY and CDR2 SVGAGI (reference sequence). This CDR3 spans 13 amino acids.

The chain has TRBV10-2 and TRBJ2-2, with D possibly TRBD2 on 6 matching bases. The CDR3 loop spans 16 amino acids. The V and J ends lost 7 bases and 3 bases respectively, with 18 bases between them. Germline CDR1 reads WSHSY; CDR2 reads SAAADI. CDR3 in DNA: TGCGCCAGCACCGAGACAAATCCGGGAGACACCGGGGAGCTGTTTTTT. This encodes CASTETNPGDTGELFF.

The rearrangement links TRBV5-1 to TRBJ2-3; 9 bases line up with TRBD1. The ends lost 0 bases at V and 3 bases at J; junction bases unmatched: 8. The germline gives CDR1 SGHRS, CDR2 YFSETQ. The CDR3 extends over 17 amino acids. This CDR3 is CASSLAGTGPSTDTQYF. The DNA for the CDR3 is TGCGCCAGCAGCTTGGCCGGGACAGGGCCGTCGACAGATACGCAGTATTTT.

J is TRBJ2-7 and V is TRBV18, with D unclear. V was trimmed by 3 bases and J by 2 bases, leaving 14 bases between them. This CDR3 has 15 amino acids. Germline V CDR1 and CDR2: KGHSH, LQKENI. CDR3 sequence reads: CASSPNRVFAYEQYF. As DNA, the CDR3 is TGTGCCAGCTCACCTAACCGGGTTTTCGCCTACGAGCAGTACTTC. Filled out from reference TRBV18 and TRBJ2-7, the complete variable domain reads NAGVMQNPRHLVRRRGQEARLRCSPMKGHSHVYWYRQLPEEGLKFMVYLQKENIIDESGMPKERFSAEFPKEGPSILRIQQVVRGDSAAYFCASSPNRVFAYEQYFGPGTRLTVT.

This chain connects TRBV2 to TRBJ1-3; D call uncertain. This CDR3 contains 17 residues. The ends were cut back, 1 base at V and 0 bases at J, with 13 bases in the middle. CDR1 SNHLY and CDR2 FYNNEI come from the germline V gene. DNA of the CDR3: TGTGCCAGCAGTGAAGTCCTAGACGGAAGCTCTGGAAACACCATATATTTT. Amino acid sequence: CASSEVLDGSSGNTIYF. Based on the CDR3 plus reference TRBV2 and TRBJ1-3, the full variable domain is EPEVTQTPSHQVTQMGQEVILRCVPISNHLYFYWYRQILGQKVEFLVSFYNNEISEKSEIFDDQFSVERPDGSNFTLKIRSTKLEDSAMYFCASSEVLDGSSGNTIYFGEGSWLTVV.

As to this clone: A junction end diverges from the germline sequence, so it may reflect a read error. CDR3 amino acids: CSVEGGTSGGNTQYF. Here the CDR3 DNA reads TGCAGCGTCGAAGGTGGGACTAGCGGTGGAAATACGCAGTATTTT. The gene calls are TRBV29-1 and TRBJ2-3, with TRBD2 matching 11 bases. Germline V gene data show CDR1 as SQVTM and CDR2 as ANQGSEA. The CDR3 is 15 amino acids.

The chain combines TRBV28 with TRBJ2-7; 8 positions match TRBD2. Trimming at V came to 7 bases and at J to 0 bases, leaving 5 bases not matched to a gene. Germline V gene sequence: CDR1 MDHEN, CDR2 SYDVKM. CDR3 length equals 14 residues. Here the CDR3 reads CASTLAGSSYEQYF. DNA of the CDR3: TGTGCCAGCACTCTAGCGGGCAGCTCCTACGAGCAGTACTTC.

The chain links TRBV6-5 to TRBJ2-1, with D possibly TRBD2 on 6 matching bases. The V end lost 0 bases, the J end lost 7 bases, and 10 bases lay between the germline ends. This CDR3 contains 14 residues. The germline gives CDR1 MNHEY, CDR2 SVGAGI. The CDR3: CASSYSPGRNEQFF. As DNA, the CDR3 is TGTGCCAGCAGTTACTCTCCAGGGAGGAATGAGCAGTTCTTC.

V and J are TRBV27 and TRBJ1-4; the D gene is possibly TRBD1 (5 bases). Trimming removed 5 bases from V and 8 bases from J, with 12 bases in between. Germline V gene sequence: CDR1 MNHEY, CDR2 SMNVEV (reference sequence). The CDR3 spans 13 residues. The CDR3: CASSARVGEKLFF. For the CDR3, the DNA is TGTGCCAGCAGTGCCAGGGTTGGAGAAAAACTGTTTTTT.

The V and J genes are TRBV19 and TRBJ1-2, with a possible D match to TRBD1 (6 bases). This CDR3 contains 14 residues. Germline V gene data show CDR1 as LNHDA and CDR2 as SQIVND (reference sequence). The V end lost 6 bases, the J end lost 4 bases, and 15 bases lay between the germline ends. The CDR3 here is CASRLTGSLYGYTF. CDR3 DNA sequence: TGTGCCAGTAGATTAACAGGGAGTCTCTATGGCTACACCTTC.